This TCR beta chain was documented in a study of cytomegalovirus exposure and HLA in healthy donors. Study-wide results and caveats: 16,951 TCR beta sequences were associated with HLA alleles at 0.05 false discovery rate in a later analysis.

A remark on this clone: Its antigen is as yet unknown.

Per the germline V gene, CDR1 is MDHEN and CDR2 is SYDVKM. V was cut by 3 bases and J by 4 bases, with 21 bases left in between. The CDR3 length is 18 residues. The PCR ran on 60 Vbeta and 13 Jbeta primers. Libraries were prepared by immunoSEQ multiplex PCR; TCRdb keeps only in-frame clonotypes and omits some of them. The table includes roughly 170,000 clones, 82% detected once. This chain links TRBV28 with TRBJ2-2; no firm D call. The sequencing input was PBMCs. This receptor was identified in a male donor in good health and CMV-seronegative. The CDR3 nucleotides are TGTGCCAGCAGTTTTTCCCGTCTGAGGTCCCAAGCCACCGGGGAGCTGTTTTTT. Translating it yields CASSFSRLRSQATGELFF.